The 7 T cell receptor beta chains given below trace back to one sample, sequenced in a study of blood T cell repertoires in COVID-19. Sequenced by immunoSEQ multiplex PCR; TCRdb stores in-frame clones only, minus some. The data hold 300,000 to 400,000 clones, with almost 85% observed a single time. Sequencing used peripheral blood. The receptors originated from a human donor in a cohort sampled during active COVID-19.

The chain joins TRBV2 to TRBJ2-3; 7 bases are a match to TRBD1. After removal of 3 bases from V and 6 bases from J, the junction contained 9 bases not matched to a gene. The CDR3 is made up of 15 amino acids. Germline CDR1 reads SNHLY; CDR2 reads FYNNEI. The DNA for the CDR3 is TGTGCCAGCAGTGATAGAACAGGGGTGTTCGATACGCAGTATTTT. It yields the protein CASSDRTGVFDTQYF.

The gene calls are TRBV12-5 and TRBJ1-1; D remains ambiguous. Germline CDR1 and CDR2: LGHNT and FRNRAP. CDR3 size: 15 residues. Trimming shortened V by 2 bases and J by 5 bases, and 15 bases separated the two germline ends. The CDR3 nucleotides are TGTGCTAGTGGTTTGACGATCGGGAGAGAAACTGAAGCTTTCTTT. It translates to CASGLTIGRETEAFF.

CDR3 bases: TGTGCCAGCAGCTTAGCGTACGGGGACTTTGGCTACACCTTC. Protein: CASSLAYGDFGYTF. This chain uses TRBV7-9 with TRBJ1-2; D is possibly TRBD1 (5 bases). The germline CDR1 and CDR2 sequences are SEHNR and FQNEAQ (reference sequence). The CDR3 is made up of 14 amino acids. Deletions cut 0 bases from V and 7 bases from J, with 12 bases between.

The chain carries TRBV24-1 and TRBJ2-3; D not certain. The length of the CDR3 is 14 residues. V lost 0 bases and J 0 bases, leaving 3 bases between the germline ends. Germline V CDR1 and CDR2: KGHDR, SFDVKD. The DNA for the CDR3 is TGTGCCACCAGTGATTTGACTAGCACAGATACGCAGTATTTT. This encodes CATSDLTSTDTQYF.

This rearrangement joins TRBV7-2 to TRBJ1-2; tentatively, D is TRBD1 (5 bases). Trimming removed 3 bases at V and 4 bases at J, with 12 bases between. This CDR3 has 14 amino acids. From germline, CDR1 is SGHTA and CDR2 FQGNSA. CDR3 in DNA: TGTGCCAGCAGCTTCCGGGACGGGAGCTATGGCTACACCTTC. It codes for CASSFRDGSYGYTF.

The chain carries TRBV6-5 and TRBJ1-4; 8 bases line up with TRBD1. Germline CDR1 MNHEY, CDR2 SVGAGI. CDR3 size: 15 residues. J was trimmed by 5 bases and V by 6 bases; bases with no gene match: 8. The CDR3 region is CASRTTGGLNEKLFF. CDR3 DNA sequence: TGTGCCAGCAGAACCACAGGGGGGTTAAATGAAAAACTGTTTTTT.

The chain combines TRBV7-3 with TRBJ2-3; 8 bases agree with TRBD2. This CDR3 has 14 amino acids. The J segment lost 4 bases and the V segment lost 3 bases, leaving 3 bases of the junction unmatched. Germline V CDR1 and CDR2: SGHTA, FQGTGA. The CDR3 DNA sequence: TGTGCCAGCAGCTTTGGCGGGGGGCCAGATACGCAGTATTTT. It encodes CASSFGGGPDTQYF.